This section outlines one TCR beta chain sequence together with its context. Its antigen is not identified. It was locally advanced or metastatic urothelial carcinoma that patients had. For each patient, 1 to 8 samples were obtained, pretreatment and on-treatment. Libraries were prepared by immunoSEQ multiplex PCR; TCRdb keeps only in-frame clonotypes and omits some of them. Of tens of thousands of clones listed, roughly 84% are singletons. The sample comes from a study of PD-L1 blockade in urothelial cancer. Findings of the study overall: Tumor-associated clones in the blood of durable-benefit patients grew more at 3 weeks.

This CDR3 spans 12 amino acids. Germline V gene sequence: CDR1 SGHNT, CDR2 YYREEE (reference sequence). Trimming removed 4 bases from V and 13 bases from J, with 17 bases in between. Specimen: PBMCs, collected around atezolizumab (anti-PD-L1) treatment. This chain uses TRBV5-4 with TRBJ1-2; D remains ambiguous. The sequence was collected from a man aged 60 to 75 with urothelial cancer. The CDR3 DNA is TGTGCCAGCAGCCTTTTCGGACGGACTTTCACCTTC. Translating gives CASSLFGRTFTF. The full variable domain, rest sourced from reference TRBV5-4 and TRBJ1-2, is ETGVTQSPTHLIKTRGQQVTLRCSSQSGHNTVSWYQQALGQGPQFIFQYYREEENGRGNFPPRFSGLQFPNYSSELNVNALELDDSALYLCASSLFGRTFTFGSGTRLTVV.